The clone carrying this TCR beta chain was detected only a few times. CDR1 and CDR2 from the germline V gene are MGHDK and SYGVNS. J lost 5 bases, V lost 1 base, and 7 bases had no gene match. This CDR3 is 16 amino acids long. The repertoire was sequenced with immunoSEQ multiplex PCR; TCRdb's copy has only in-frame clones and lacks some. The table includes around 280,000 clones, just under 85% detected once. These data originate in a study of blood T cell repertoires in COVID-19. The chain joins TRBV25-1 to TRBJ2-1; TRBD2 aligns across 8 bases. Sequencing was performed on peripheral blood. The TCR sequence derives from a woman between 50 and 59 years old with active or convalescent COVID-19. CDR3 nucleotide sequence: TGTGCCAGCAGTGAATCGGGGAGCGGGAGTCACAATGAGCAGTTCTTC. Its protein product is CASSESGSGSHNEQFF.